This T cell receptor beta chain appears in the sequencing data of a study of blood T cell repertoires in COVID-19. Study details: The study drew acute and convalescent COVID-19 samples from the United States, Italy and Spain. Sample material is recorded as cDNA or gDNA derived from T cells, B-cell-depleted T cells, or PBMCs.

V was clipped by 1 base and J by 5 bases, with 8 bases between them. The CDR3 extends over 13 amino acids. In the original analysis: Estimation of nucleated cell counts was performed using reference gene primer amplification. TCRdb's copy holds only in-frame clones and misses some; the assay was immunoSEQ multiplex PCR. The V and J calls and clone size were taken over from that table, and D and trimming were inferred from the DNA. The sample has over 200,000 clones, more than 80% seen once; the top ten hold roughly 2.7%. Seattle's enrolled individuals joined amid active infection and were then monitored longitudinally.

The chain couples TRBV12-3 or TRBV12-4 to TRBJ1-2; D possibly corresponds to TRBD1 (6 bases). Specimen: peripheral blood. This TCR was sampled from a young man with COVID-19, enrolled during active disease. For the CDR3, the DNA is TGTGCCAGCAGTTTAGAGGGGGGGTATGGCTACACCTTC. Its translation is CASSLEGGYGYTF.